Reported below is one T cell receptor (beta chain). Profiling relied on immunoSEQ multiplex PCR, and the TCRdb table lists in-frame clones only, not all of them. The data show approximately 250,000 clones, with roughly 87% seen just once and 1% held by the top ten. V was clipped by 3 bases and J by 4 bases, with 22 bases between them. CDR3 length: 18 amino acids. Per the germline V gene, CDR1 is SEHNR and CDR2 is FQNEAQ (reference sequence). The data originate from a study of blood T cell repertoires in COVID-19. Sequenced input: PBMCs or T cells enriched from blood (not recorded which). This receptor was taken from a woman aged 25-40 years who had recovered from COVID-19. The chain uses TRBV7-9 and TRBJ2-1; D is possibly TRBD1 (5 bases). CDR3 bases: TGTGCCAGCAGCTTTTCACGTGCAGGGATTCTACCTTACAATGAGCAGTTCTTC. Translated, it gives CASSFSRAGILPYNEQFF.